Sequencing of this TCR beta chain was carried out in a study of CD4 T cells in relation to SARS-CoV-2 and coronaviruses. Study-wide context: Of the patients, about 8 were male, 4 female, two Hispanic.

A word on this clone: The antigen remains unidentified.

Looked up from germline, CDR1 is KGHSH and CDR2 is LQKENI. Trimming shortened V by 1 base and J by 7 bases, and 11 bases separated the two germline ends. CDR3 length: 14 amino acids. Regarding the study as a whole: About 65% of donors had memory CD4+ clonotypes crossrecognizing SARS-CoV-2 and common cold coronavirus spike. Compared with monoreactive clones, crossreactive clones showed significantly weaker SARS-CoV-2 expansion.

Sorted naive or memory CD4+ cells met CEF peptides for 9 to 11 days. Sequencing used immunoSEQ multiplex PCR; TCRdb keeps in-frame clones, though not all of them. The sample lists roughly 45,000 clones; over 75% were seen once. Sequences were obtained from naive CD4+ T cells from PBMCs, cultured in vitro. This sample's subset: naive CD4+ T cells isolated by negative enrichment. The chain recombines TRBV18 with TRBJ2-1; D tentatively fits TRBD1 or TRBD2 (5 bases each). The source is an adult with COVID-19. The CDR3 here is CASSPRGTGNEQFF. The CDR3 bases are TGTGCCAGCTCACCACGGGGGACGGGGAATGAGCAGTTCTTC.